These 18 T cell receptor beta chains were all obtained from the same sample, sequenced in a study of cytomegalovirus exposure and HLA in healthy donors. It was with 60 Vbeta and 13 Jbeta primers that the PCR ran. Profiling relied on immunoSEQ multiplex PCR, and the TCRdb table lists in-frame clones only, not all of them. Seen here are 150,000 to 160,000 clones, about 74% observed once, and the top ten hold 4% to 4.5%. The sequenced sample was PBMCs. The receptors here all came from a woman aged 40 to 50 in good health and CMV-seronegative.

The chain carries TRBV6-1 and TRBJ1-1, with a weak D call TRBD1 (6 bases). CDR3 size: 15 residues. With 4 bases removed from V and 7 bases from J, the gap between germline ends came to 19 bases. CDR1 and CDR2 from the germline V gene are MNHNS and SASEGT. The DNA of the CDR3 is TGTGCCAGCAGTGGGGACAAGACTTTTCCGGGTGAAGCTTTCTTT. Translating it yields CASSGDKTFPGEAFF.

The chain is built from TRBV11-1 and TRBJ2-7; 7 bases match TRBD2. Germline loops: CDR1 SGHAT, CDR2 FQDESV (reference sequence). This CDR3 region has 13 residues. V lost 1 base to trimming and J lost 7 bases; unmatched junction nucleotides: 4. The CDR3, as DNA: TGTGCCAGCAGCTTAGTGCAGGGAGGGGAGCAGTACTTC. Its translation is CASSLVQGGEQYF.

The chain links TRBV2 to TRBJ2-2; D ambiguous. Trimming took off 2 bases at V and 1 base at J, with 5 bases between the two ends. The CDR3 is made up of 14 amino acids. Germline lookup yields CDR1 SNHLY and CDR2 FYNNEI. The CDR3 DNA is TGTGCCAGCAGTGAAAACAGGAACACCGGGGAGCTGTTTTTT. Translated, it gives CASSENRNTGELFF. Full variable domain (remainder filled in from reference TRBV2 and TRBJ2-2): EPEVTQTPSHQVTQMGQEVILRCVPISNHLYFYWYRQILGQKVEFLVSFYNNEISEKSEIFDDQFSVERPDGSNFTLKIRSTKLEDSAMYFCASSENRNTGELFFGEGSRLTVL.

The chain couples TRBV7-9 to TRBJ1-4; D might be TRBD1 (6 bases). The CDR3 is 17 amino acids. Trimming shortened V by 5 bases and J by 6 bases, and 22 bases separated the two germline ends. Germline V gives CDR1 SEHNR, CDR2 FQNEAQ (reference sequence). The CDR3 is CASSPGASPTFDEKLFF. CDR3 coding DNA: TGTGCCAGCAGCCCAGGGGCCAGCCCCACCTTTGATGAAAAACTGTTTTTT. Filled out from reference TRBV7-9 and TRBJ1-4, the complete variable domain reads DTGVSQNPRHKITKRGQNVTFRCDPISEHNRLYWYRQTLGQGPEFLTYFQNEAQLEKSRLLSDRFSAERPKGSFSTLEIQRTEQGDSAMYLCASSPGASPTFDEKLFFGSGTQLSVL.

The V gene is TRBV6-1, the J gene TRBJ1-4; no firm D call. Germline CDR1 and CDR2: MNHNS and SASEGT. This CDR3 has 12 residues. Trimming cost V 2 bases and J 7 bases, with 5 bases left between them. CDR3 sequence (DNA): TGTGCCAGCAGTGAAACAAGTGAAAAACTGTTTTTT. This translates into CASSETSEKLFF.

The chain has TRBV11-3 and TRBJ2-1; D possibly corresponds to TRBD1 (6 bases). The CDR3 has 15 amino acids. Per the germline V gene, CDR1 is SGHNT and CDR2 is YENEEA. Trimming left V 2 bases short and J 4 bases short, with 12 bases between. CDR3 nucleotide sequence: TGTGCCAGCAGCTTAAGGACGGACAGATACAATGAGCAGTTCTTC. It encodes CASSLRTDRYNEQFF. Full variable domain (outside the CDR3, taken from reference TRBV11-3 and TRBJ2-1): EAGVVQSPRYKIIEKKQPVAFWCNPISGHNTLYWYLQNLGQGPELLIRYENEEAVDDSQLPKDRFSAERLKGVDSTLKIQPAELGDSAVYLCASSLRTDRYNEQFFGPGTRLTVL.

This clone was seen a few times. V and J are TRBV5-1 and TRBJ2-1, with D perhaps TRBD1 (6 bases). The germline gives CDR1 SGHRS, CDR2 YFSETQ. The CDR3 contains 14 residues. The V end was cut by 7 bases, the J end by 0 bases, with 11 bases between. The CDR3 reads CASGRGSSYNEQFF. In DNA, the CDR3 is TGCGCCAGCGGTAGGGGGAGCTCCTACAATGAGCAGTTCTTC.

This sequence joins TRBV4-2 and TRBJ2-1; 10 bases align to TRBD2. The CDR3 extends over 13 amino acids. V shed 3 bases, J shed 8 bases, and the junction held 1 base outside the gene matches. Germline CDR1 and CDR2: LGHNA and YNFKEQ. The CDR3 region is CASSQGTSDEQFF. The CDR3 DNA is TGTGCCAGCAGCCAGGGGACTAGCGATGAGCAGTTCTTC.

This rearrangement joins TRBV25-1 to TRBJ2-3; 10 nucleotides match TRBD2. The V gene's germline CDR1 is MGHDK and CDR2 SYGVNS. CDR3 length: 16 amino acids. The trim removed 6 bases at V and 2 bases at J, leaving 8 bases unmatched. The CDR3 DNA is TGTGCCAGCAGCTGGACTAGCGGACAATTCACAGATACGCAGTATTTT. It encodes CASSWTSGQFTDTQYF.

V is TRBV10-1 and J is TRBJ1-6, with 9 bases aligning to TRBD1. Germline CDR1 WNHNN, CDR2 SYGVQD (reference sequence). With 6 bases clipped from V and 10 bases from J, the junction kept 10 bases outside the gene matches. The CDR3 runs 15 residues. DNA of the CDR3: TGCGCCAGCAGGGGGGGACAGGGAACGGAGTCACCCCTCCACTTT. Protein product: CASRGGQGTESPLHF.

This sequence joins TRBV25-1 and TRBJ2-1; D might be TRBD2 (6 bases). This CDR3 has 12 amino acids. Germline CDR1 MGHDK, CDR2 SYGVNS. CDR3 DNA: TGTGCTCTCCGGGGAGGATACAATGAGCAGTTCTTC. As protein: CALRGGYNEQFF.

Comment on this clone: The junction and the germline gene differ at one end; a read error may be behind it. The chain uses TRBV4-2 and TRBJ2-1; perhaps TRBD2 as D (5 bases). Germline CDR1 and CDR2: LGHNA and YNFKEQ. CDR3 length equals 16 residues. DNA for the CDR3: TGTGCCAGCAGCCAAGATGACTATCTATCCTGCAATGAGCAGTTCTTC. Protein product: CASSQDDYLSCNEQFF.

J is TRBJ2-3 and V is TRBV19; 9 bases fit TRBD2. The germline CDR1 and CDR2 sequences are LNHDA and SQIVND (reference sequence). The J segment lost 4 bases and the V segment lost 4 bases, leaving 3 bases of the junction unmatched. CDR3 length equals 14 residues. For the CDR3, the DNA is TGTGCCAGTAGTACCGGGACTAGCCCAGATACGCAGTATTTT. Translating it yields CASSTGTSPDTQYF. Supplemented by reference TRBV19 and TRBJ2-3, the full variable domain reads DGGITQSPKYLFRKEGQNVTLSCEQNLNHDAMYWYRQDPGQGLRLIYYSQIVNDFQKGDIAEGYSVSREKKESFPLTVTSAQKNPTAFYLCASSTGTSPDTQYFGPGTRLTVL.

The chain recombines TRBV28 with TRBJ1-1; D uncertain. The V end was cut by 10 bases, the J end by 3 bases, with 15 bases between. CDR1 is MDHEN and CDR2 is SYDVKM in the germline V gene. This CDR3 comprises 13 residues. The DNA for the CDR3 is TGTGCCAACAACGCAACGGAGGACACTGAAGCTTTCTTT. It is translated as CANNATEDTEAFF.

This clone is a singleton in its sample. The rearrangement joins TRBV4-1 to TRBJ1-4, with D perhaps matching TRBD1 (5 bases). V was trimmed by 3 bases and J by 10 bases, leaving 21 bases between them. The CDR3 has 16 amino acids. The germline CDR1 and CDR2 sequences are MGHRA and YSYEKL. CDR3 nucleotide sequence: TGCGCCAGCAGCCATGGGGGTCTAACGGTCGGGGGAAAACTGTTTTTT. It codes for CASSHGGLTVGGKLFF.

The chain is built from TRBV18 and TRBJ1-3, with D perhaps matching TRBD1 (5 bases). The germline V gene has CDR1 KGHSH and CDR2 LQKENI. V lost 0 bases and J lost 1, with 13 bases in between. The CDR3 spans 17 residues. The CDR3 DNA reads as TGTGCCAGCTCACCACCAGGGGACTCAGGATCTGGAAACACCATATATTTT. This codes for CASSPPGDSGSGNTIYF.

The chain is built from TRBV7-9 and TRBJ2-5, with a tentative D call TRBD2 (6 bases). The CDR3 is 13 amino acids. The germline gives CDR1 SEHNR, CDR2 FQNEAQ (reference sequence). Trimming stripped 5 bases from V and 5 bases from J, with 12 bases between. CDR3 nucleotide sequence: TGTGCCAGCAGCGCGGGGAACTGGGAGACCCAGTACTTC. Encoded protein: CASSAGNWETQYF.

This clone was counted only a few times. This chain uses TRBV6-5 with TRBJ2-5; perhaps TRBD1 as D (6 bases). The CDR3 covers 13 residues. Trimming left V 5 bases short and J 4 bases short, with 11 bases between. Germline V gene data show CDR1 as MNHEY and CDR2 as SVGAGI. The CDR3 nucleotides are TGTGCCAGCAGTGCTCTCAGGGGAGAGACCCAGTACTTC. Translation: CASSALRGETQYF.